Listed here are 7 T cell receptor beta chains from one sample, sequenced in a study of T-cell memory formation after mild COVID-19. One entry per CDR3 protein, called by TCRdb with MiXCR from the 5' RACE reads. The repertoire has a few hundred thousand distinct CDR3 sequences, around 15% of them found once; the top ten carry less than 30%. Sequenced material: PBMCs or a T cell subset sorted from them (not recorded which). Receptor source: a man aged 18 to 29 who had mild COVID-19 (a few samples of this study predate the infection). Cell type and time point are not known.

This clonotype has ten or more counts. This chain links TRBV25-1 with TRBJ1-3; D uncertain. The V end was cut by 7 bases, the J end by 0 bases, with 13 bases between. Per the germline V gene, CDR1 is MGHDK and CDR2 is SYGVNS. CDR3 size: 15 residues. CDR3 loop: CASTPPGPSGNTIYF. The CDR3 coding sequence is TGTGCCAGCACCCCCCCAGGTCCCTCTGGAAACACCATATATTTT.

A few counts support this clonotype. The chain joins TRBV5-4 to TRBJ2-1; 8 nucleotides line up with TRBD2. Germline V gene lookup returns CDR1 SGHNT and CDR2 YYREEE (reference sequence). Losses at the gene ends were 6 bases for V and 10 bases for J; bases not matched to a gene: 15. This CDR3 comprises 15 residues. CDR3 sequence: CASNPLGRGGREQFF. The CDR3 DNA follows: TGTGCCAGCAACCCTCTAGGCCGGGGGGGCCGCGAGCAGTTCTTC. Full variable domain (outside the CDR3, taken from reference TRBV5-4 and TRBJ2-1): ETGVTQSPTHLIKTRGQQVTLRCSSQSGHNTVSWYQQALGQGPQFIFQYYREEENGRGNFPPRFSGLQFPNYSSELNVNALELDDSALYLCASNPLGRGGREQFFGPGTRLTVL.

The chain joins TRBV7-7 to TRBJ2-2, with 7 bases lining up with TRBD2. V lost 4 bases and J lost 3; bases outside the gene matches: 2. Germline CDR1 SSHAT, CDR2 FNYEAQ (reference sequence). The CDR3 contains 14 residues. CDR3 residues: CASSWGGHTGELFF. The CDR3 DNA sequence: TGTGCCAGCAGCTGGGGGGGACACACCGGGGAGCTGTTTTTT.

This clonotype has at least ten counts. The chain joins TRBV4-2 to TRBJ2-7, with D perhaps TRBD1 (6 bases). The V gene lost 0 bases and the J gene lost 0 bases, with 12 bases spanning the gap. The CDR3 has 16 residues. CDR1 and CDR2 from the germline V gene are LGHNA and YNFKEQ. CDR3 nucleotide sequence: TGTGCCAGCAGCCAAGATATCAGGGGATCCTCCTACGAGCAGTACTTC. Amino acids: CASSQDIRGSSYEQYF.

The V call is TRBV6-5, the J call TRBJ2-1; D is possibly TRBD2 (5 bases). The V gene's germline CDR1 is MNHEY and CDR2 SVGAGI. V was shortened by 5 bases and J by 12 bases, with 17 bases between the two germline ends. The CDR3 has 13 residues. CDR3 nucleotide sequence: TGTGCCAGCAGTGGACCAGAGGGTCTAGGGCAGTTCTTC. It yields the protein CASSGPEGLGQFF.

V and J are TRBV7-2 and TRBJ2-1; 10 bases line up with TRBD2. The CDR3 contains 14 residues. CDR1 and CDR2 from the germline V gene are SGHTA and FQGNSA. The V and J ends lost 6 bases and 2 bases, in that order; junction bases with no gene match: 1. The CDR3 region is CASRTSGAYNEQFF. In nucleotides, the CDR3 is TGTGCCAGCAGAACTAGCGGGGCCTACAATGAGCAGTTCTTC.

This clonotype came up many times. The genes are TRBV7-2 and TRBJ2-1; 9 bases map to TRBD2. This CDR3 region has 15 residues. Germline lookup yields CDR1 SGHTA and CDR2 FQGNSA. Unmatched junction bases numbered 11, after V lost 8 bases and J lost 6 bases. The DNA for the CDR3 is TGTGCCAGCTTCGAGACTAGCGGCGTGCTCAATGAGCAGTTCTTC. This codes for CASFETSGVLNEQFF.